The 24 T cell receptor beta chains in this list originate from one sample, sequenced in a study of CD8+CD57+ T cells in acquired aplastic anemia (dated by TCRdb to the late 2010s). The patients picked for sequencing were ones in whom flow cytometry had shown an expansion of CD8+CD57+ cells. The run used an Illumina HiSeq 2000. TCR beta VDJ combination and CDR3 sequence profiling used genomic DNA as the template. Using fastp trimming at Q25 and MiXCR clonotype assembly, TCRdb reanalyzed the public sequencing data and kept in-frame beta chains. Rows are combined by CDR3 protein, so each entry shows the most common genes and DNA. This sample has around 430,000 distinct CDR3 sequences in its table, and around 30% of those were observed once. About 0.8% of the sample is in the top ten clones. Material for sequencing was sorted CD4+, CD8+, or CD8+CD57+ T cells (not recorded which) from PBMCs. These TCRs come from a human donor with aplastic anemia.

This clonotype has ten or more counts. This chain links TRBV7-2 with TRBJ2-7, with 10 positions matching TRBD2. The germline V gene has CDR1 SGHTA and CDR2 FQGNSA. The CDR3 contains 16 residues. The trim removed 0 bases at V and 5 bases at J, leaving 7 bases unmatched. The CDR3 here is CASSLAPLAGGHEQYF. The CDR3 DNA follows: TGTGCCAGCAGCTTAGCGCCATTAGCGGGGGGCCACGAGCAGTACTTC.

V and J are TRBV6-1 and TRBJ2-7; no definite D call. V dropped 4 bases and J dropped 6 bases, with 7 bases sitting between them. Germline lookup yields CDR1 MNHNS and CDR2 SASEGT. The CDR3 totals 11 residues. This CDR3 is CASSGLGEQYF. CDR3 sequence (DNA): TGTGCCAGCAGTGGCCTTGGCGAGCAGTACTTC.

The chain carries TRBV5-1 and TRBJ2-7; perhaps TRBD1 as D (6 bases). Germline V gene data show CDR1 as SGHRS and CDR2 as YFSETQ. The CDR3 totals 15 residues. V was shortened by 1 base and J by 3 bases, with 14 bases between the two germline ends. The CDR3 nucleotides read TGCGCCAGCAGCTTGAGTTTCGGACAGTTCTACGAGCAGTACTTC. It specifies CASSLSFGQFYEQYF.

This clonotype turned up a few times. J is TRBJ2-1 and V is TRBV25-1, with 11 bases lining up with TRBD2. This CDR3 is 19 amino acids long. V dropped 6 bases and J dropped 1; count of bases not matched to a gene: 14. Germline lookup yields CDR1 MGHDK and CDR2 SYGVNS. CDR3 nucleotide sequence: TGTGCCAGCAGAGAGGGGGAATTTAGCGGGGGGGCTTCCTACAATGAGCAGTTCTTC. It translates to CASREGEFSGGASYNEQFF. The whole variable domain, remainder taken from reference TRBV25-1 and TRBJ2-1, is EADIYQTPRYLVIGTGKKITLECSQTMGHDKMYWYQQDPGMELHLIHYSYGVNSTEKGDLSSESTVSRIRTEHFPLTLESARPSHTSQYLCASREGEFSGGASYNEQFFGPGTRLTVL.

This clonotype has just one count. The chain carries TRBV10-3 and TRBJ2-7; D perhaps matches TRBD1 (6 bases). Germline loops: CDR1 ENHRY, CDR2 SYGVKD. V lost 10 bases to trimming and J lost 0 bases, with 16 bases between them. The CDR3 is 14 residues long. The CDR3 region has the DNA TGTGCCAGTACCTGGGACACTTACTCCTACGAGCAGTACTTC. Protein product: CASTWDTYSYEQYF.

In this sample, this clonotype turned up a few times. The chain couples TRBV2 to TRBJ2-7; the D is unclear. The V end was cut by 8 bases, the J end by 2 bases, with 16 bases between. From germline, CDR1 is SNHLY and CDR2 FYNNEI. The CDR3 runs 14 residues. CDR3 nucleotide sequence: TGTGCCAGCTCACCGGACGGACGGACCTACGAGCAGTACTTC. This gives the protein CASSPDGRTYEQYF.

A remark on this clonotype: Relative to the germline gene, one junction end is altered; a read error may explain this. The V and J genes are TRBV11-2 and TRBJ2-1; no definite D call. This CDR3 is built from 15 residues. Germline CDR1 SGHAT, CDR2 FQNNGV. The CDR3 reads CVSSVVSGAYNEQFF. CDR3 nucleotide sequence: TGTGTCAGCAGCGTCGTGAGTGGGGCCTACAATGAGCAGTTCTTC.

This clonotype was detected only once. The chain recombines TRBV25-1 with TRBJ2-5, with D perhaps TRBD2 (5 bases). This CDR3 spans 16 amino acids. Germline-derived CDR1 and CDR2 are MGHDK and SYGVNS. V dropped 5 bases and J dropped 5 bases, with 21 bases sitting between them. For the CDR3, the DNA is TGTGCCAGCAGTTTAACGGGGAACACCGGGGAGGAGACCCAGTACTTC. Protein: CASSLTGNTGEETQYF.

The DNA for the CDR3 is TGTGCCAGCAGTCCGCCGGGACTAGCAGCGGGACCTAAGCAGTACTTC. Encoded protein: CASSPPGLAAGPKQYF. V is TRBV19 and J is TRBJ2-7, with TRBD2 matching 9 bases. Germline V gene lookup returns CDR1 LNHDA and CDR2 SQIVND (reference sequence). The CDR3 runs 16 residues. Germline trimming cut 9 bases from V and 8 bases from J; bases unmatched to any gene: 20.

This clonotype has at least ten counts. The gene calls are TRBV9 and TRBJ1-1; TRBD1 might be the D (6 bases). CDR3 length: 14 residues. V gave up 4 bases and J gave up 3 bases, with 13 bases separating them. CDR1 is SGDLS, CDR2 YYNGEE, per germline. The CDR3 bases are TGTGCCAGCAGCCCCCCCGGACAGTACACTGAAGCTTTCTTT. This codes for CASSPPGQYTEAFF.

This clonotype was observed at least ten times. The V gene is TRBV2, the J gene TRBJ1-1; no firm D call. The V gene's germline CDR1 is SNHLY and CDR2 FYNNEI. CDR3 length: 14 amino acids. Trimming left V 4 bases short and J 3 bases short, with 12 bases between. CDR3 bases: TGTGCCAGCAGTGGGGTGGACCTTTACACTGAAGCTTTCTTT. It translates to CASSGVDLYTEAFF.

Note on this clonotype: Mismatch with germline at one junction end may stem from a read error. The rearrangement joins TRBV20-1 to TRBJ1-6; D gene ambiguous. The CDR3 length is 15 residues. In germline, CDR1 is DFQATT, CDR2 SNEGSKA (reference sequence). This chain's CDR3 is CNARESGVNNSPLHF. The CDR3 DNA reads as TGCAATGCTAGAGAATCCGGGGTGAACAATTCACCCCTCCACTTT.

In this sample, this clonotype turned up many times. The chain links TRBV4-3 to TRBJ2-3; D possibly corresponds to TRBD2 (6 bases). The V and J ends lost 0 bases and 11 bases respectively, with 12 bases between them. The CDR3 extends over 13 amino acids. Per germline, CDR1 LGHNA and CDR2 YSLEER. CDR3 in DNA: TGCGCCAGCAGCCAAGAGGTTGCGGGACTGCAGTATTTT. Its protein is CASSQEVAGLQYF.

V and J are TRBV10-3 and TRBJ1-2; the match to TRBD1 covers 10 bases. Germline values: CDR1 ENHRY, CDR2 SYGVKD. With V trimmed by 7 bases and J by 3 bases, 8 bases remained unmatched. The CDR3 is 15 residues long. For the CDR3, the DNA is TGTGCCATCAACCCCTACGGACAGGGGGACTATGGCTACACCTTC. This sequence encodes CAINPYGQGDYGYTF.

This clonotype was recorded many times. This chain connects TRBV7-9 to TRBJ1-1, with D uncertain. V lost 4 bases, J lost 2 bases, and 8 bases lay in between. The CDR3 covers 13 residues. Germline values: CDR1 SEHNR, CDR2 FQNEAQ (reference sequence). The CDR3 loop is CASSSITNTEAFF. DNA of the CDR3: TGTGCCAGCAGCTCTATAACTAACACTGAAGCTTTCTTT.

This clonotype was seen ten or more times. The CDR3 nucleotides are TGTGCCAGCAGCCTCGGGTCGTCAGGGCAAGAGACCCAGTACTTC. It encodes CASSLGSSGQETQYF. The rearrangement joins TRBV2 to TRBJ2-5, with TRBD1 as a possible D gene (5 bases). Germline V gene data show CDR1 as SNHLY and CDR2 as FYNNEI. There are 15 residues in the CDR3. Between the trimmed V and J ends, which lost 6 bases and 2 bases, there was a span of 16 bases.

This clonotype came up many times. V is TRBV6-1 and J is TRBJ2-7, with TRBD1 identical over 7 bases. Germline lookup yields CDR1 MNHNS and CDR2 SASEGT. Trimming removed 6 bases from V and 5 bases from J; junction bases left unmatched: 4. The length of the CDR3 is 12 residues. The CDR3 region is CASSGQVDEQYF. CDR3 nucleotides: TGTGCCAGCAGCGGACAGGTCGACGAGCAGTACTTC.

The sample holds many counts of this clonotype. The CDR3 DNA is TGTGCCAGCAGAAGCTGGAATGAGCAGTTCTTC. It encodes CASRSWNEQFF. This sequence joins TRBV7-2 and TRBJ2-1; no clear D gene. Trimming took off 6 bases at V and 7 bases at J, with 7 bases between the two ends. This CDR3 spans 11 amino acids. Germline V lookup: CDR1 SGHTA, CDR2 FQGNSA.

At least ten counts were recorded for this clonotype. This rearrangement joins TRBV20-1 to TRBJ2-7; 12 positions match TRBD2. The CDR3 totals 15 residues. V lost 3 bases to trimming and J lost 6 bases; unmatched junction nucleotides: 9. Per the germline V gene, CDR1 is DFQATT and CDR2 is SNEGSKA (reference sequence). The CDR3 sequence: CSASELAGGPFEQYF. The DNA of the CDR3 is TGCAGTGCTAGTGAGCTAGCGGGAGGGCCTTTCGAGCAGTACTTC.

In this sample, this clonotype turned up a few times. The rearrangement links TRBV2 to TRBJ2-2, with TRBD2 matching 12 bases. Losses at the gene ends were 1 base for V and 6 bases for J; bases not matched to a gene: 3. Germline V lookup: CDR1 SNHLY, CDR2 FYNNEI. CDR3 length equals 16 residues. DNA of the CDR3: TGTGCCAGCAGTGAAGGACTAGCGGGGGAACCCGGGGAGCTGTTTTTT. As protein: CASSEGLAGEPGELFF.

This clonotype occurred many times. V gene TRBV10-3 combines with J gene TRBJ1-1; no definite D call. This CDR3 has 13 amino acids. V dropped 2 bases and J dropped 7 bases, with 11 bases sitting between them. Germline values: CDR1 ENHRY, CDR2 SYGVKD. In DNA, the CDR3 is TGTGCCATCAGTGAGAGAAAGGGTAGTGAAGCTTTCTTT. Translating it yields CAISERKGSEAFF.

This clonotype was seen ten or more times. The chain couples TRBV20-1 to TRBJ2-7; TRBD2 matches 8 bases. Per the germline V gene, CDR1 is DFQATT and CDR2 is SNEGSKA (reference sequence). CDR3 length: 14 amino acids. The J segment lost 0 bases and the V segment lost 5 bases, leaving 6 bases of the junction unmatched. The CDR3 sequence is CSAFGLANSYEQYF. For the CDR3, the DNA is TGCAGTGCTTTTGGACTAGCCAACTCCTACGAGCAGTACTTC.

This clonotype was seen a few times. The CDR3 region has the DNA TGCAGTGCTAGTTCAGCGGGAGCTGTCGCGCAGTATTTT. Residues: CSASSAGAVAQYF. J is TRBJ2-3 and V is TRBV20-1; 8 bases map to TRBD2. Germline CDR1 and CDR2: DFQATT and SNEGSKA (reference sequence). Germline trimming cut 3 bases from V and 10 bases from J; bases unmatched to any gene: 9. The CDR3 contains 13 residues.

The sample holds a few counts of this clonotype. The chain recombines TRBV6-5 with TRBJ2-1, with 7 bases lining up with TRBD2. This CDR3 comprises 15 residues. CDR1 MNHEY and CDR2 SVGAGI come from the germline V gene. V lost 0 bases, J lost 9 bases, and 8 bases stayed unmatched. CDR3 sequence reads: CASSYSAPTSTEQFF. Here the CDR3 DNA reads TGTGCCAGCAGTTACTCCGCCCCGACTAGCACTGAGCAGTTCTTC.